This TCR beta chain was documented in a study of T cell repertoires and HLA-DP antigens. Regarding this clone: Its specificity is not known.

Profiling relied on immunoSEQ multiplex PCR, and the TCRdb table lists in-frame clones only, not all of them. The table shows over 100,000 clones, with more than 85% occurring only once. The sequencing sample was made of CD4+ T cells from PBMCs. The sequence was collected from a woman between 18 and 29 years old in good health and CMV-seronegative.

The CDR3 DNA is TGTGCCAGCAGTCTGGGGACAGGGAACATTCAGTACTTC. Its protein product is CASSLGTGNIQYF. The genes are TRBV28 and TRBJ2-4, with 9 bases matching TRBD1. CDR1 and CDR2 (germline): MDHEN, SYDVKM. V lost 5 bases to trimming and J lost 7 bases; unmatched junction nucleotides: 3. This CDR3 is built from 13 residues. Together with reference TRBV28 and TRBJ2-4, the CDR3 gives the full variable domain: DVKVTQSSRYLVKRTGEKVFLECVQDMDHENMFWYRQDPGLGLRLIYFSYDVKMKEKGDIPEGYSVSREKKERFSLILESASTNQTSMYLCASSLGTGNIQYFGAGTRLSVL.